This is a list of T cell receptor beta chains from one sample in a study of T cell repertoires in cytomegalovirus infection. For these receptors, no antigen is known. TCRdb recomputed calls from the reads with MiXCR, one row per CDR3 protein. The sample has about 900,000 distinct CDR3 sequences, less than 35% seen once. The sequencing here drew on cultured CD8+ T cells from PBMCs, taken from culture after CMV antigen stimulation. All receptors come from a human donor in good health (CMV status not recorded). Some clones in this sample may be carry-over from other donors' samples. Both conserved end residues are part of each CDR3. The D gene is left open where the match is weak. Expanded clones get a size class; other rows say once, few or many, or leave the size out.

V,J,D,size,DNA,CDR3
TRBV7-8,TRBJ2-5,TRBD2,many,TGTGCCAGCAGCCCCGTCGTCGGGACTAGCTGGGAGACCCAGTACTTC,CASSPVVGTSWETQYF
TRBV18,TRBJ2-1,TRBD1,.,TGTGCCAGCTCACGAAACGTTTGGGACAGGGGAGGCAATGAGCAGTTCTTC,CASSRNVWDRGGNEQFF
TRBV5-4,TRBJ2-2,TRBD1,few,TGTGCCAGCAGTTCAGGGGGCGCGGGCACCGGGGAGCTGTTTTTT,CASSSGGAGTGELFF
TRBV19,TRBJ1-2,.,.,TGTGCCAGTACTCAGGGTCGACCCTATGGCTACACCTTC,CASTQGRPYGYTF
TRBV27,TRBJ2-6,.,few,TGTGCCAGCAGTTGGAACGGGCCTGGGGCCAACGTCCTGACTTTC,CASSWNGPGANVLTF
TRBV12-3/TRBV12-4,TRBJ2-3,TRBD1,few,TGTGCCAGCAGAGGACAGGATGGAGCGGTAGGCACAGATACGCAGTATTTT,CASRGQDGAVGTDTQYF
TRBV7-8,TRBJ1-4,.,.,TGTGCCAGCAGCACCATCATTGGTGCAACTAATGAAAAACTGTTTTTT,CASSTIIGATNEKLFF
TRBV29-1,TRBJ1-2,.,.,TGCAGCGTTGACACCGGGCAGACGAATGGCTACACCTTC,CSVDTGQTNGYTF
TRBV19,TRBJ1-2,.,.,TGTGCCAGTAGTCCCAAAGCCGACAGGATCTATGGCTACACCTTC,CASSPKADRIYGYTF
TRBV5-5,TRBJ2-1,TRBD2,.,TGTGCCAGCACCCTTTTCACTGGTGGACTAGCAGAGGGCAATGAGCAGTTCTTC,CASTLFTGGLAEGNEQFF
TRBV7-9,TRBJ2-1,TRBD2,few,TGTGCCAGCAGCTCACTAGCGATTAGCTCCTACAATGAGCAGTTCTTC,CASSSLAISSYNEQFF
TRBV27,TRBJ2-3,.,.,TGTGCCAGCAGTTTAAAACAGAGCACAGATACGCAGTATTTT,CASSLKQSTDTQYF
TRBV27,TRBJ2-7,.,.,TGTGCCAGCAGTTTCTCCGGACACATTTACGAGCAGTACTTC,CASSFSGHIYEQYF
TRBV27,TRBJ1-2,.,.,TGTGCCAGCAGTTCTTCCAGGGCCCATGGCTACACCTTC,CASSSSRAHGYTF
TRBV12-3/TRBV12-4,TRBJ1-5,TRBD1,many,TGTGCCAGCAGCCCTAGGGGGCCCAGACAGCCCCAGCATTTT,CASSPRGPRQPQHF
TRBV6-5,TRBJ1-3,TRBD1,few,TGTGCCAGCAGCCTAACGACAGGGAGCGGCTCTGGAAACACCATATATTTT,CASSLTTGSGSGNTIYF
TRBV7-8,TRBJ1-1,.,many,TGTGCCAGCAGCTTACCTCTAGTTGACACTGAAGCTTTCTTT,CASSLPLVDTEAFF
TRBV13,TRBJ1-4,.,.,TGTGCCAGCAGCTTAGCGGACGGTAATGAAAAACTGTTTTTT,CASSLADGNEKLFF
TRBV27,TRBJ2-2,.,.,TGTGCCAGCAGTTTATTGGACATCACCGGGGAGCTGTTTTTT,CASSLLDITGELFF
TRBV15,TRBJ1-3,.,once,TGTGCCACCAGCAGGGATTTAACCCCTGGAAACACCATATATTTT,CATSRDLTPGNTIYF
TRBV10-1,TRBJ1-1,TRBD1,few,TGCGCCAGCAGTGATGGACAGGGAAGGGGTTGGACTGAAGCTTTCTTT,CASSDGQGRGWTEAFF
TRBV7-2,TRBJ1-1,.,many,TGTGCCAGCAGCTTAGTTCGGACAACTGAAGCTTTCTTT,CASSLVRTTEAFF
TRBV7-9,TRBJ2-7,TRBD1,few,TGTGCCAGCTCTACAGGGGGCTCCCACCCCTACGAGCAGTACTTC,CASSTGGSHPYEQYF
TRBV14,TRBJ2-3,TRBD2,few,TGTGCCAGCAGCCAAGACGGGACTAGGACAGATACGCAGTATTTT,CASSQDGTRTDTQYF
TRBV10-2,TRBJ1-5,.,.,TGCGCCAGCAGCGGACAGTTAAATCAGCCCCAGCATTTT,CASSGQLNQPQHF
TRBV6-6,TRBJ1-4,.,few,TGTGCCAGCAGTTACAGTACAACTAATGAAAAACTGTTTTTT,CASSYSTTNEKLFF
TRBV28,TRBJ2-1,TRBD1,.,TGTGCCAGCAGGTCTGGACAGGTCTTTGTCAATGAGCAGTTCTTC,CASRSGQVFVNEQFF
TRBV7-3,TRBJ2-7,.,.,TGTGCCAGCAGCTTAACAGGGTTAGGCGACGAGCAGTACTTC,CASSLTGLGDEQYF
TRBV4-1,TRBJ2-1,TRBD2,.,TGCGCCAGCAGCCCATTAGCGGGGGGAGACTACCATGAGCAGTTCTTC,CASSPLAGGDYHEQFF
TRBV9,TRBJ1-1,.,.,TGTGCCAGCAGCATAGAGTGGAACACTGAAGCTTTCTTT,CASSIEWNTEAFF
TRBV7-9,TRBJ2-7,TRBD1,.,TGTGCCAGCAGCCCCACCGGGACAGGGAGCTCCTACGAGCAGTACTTC,CASSPTGTGSSYEQYF
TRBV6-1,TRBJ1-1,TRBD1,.,TGTGCCAGCAGCCAAATACAGGGGGCGAGCACTGAAGCTTTCTTT,CASSQIQGASTEAFF
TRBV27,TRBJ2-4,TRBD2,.,TGTGCCAGCAGTTTCGGGCGGGGGGCCAAAAACATTCAGTACTTC,CASSFGRGAKNIQYF
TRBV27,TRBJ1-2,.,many,TGTGCCAGCAGTTTATCGAAGGCAGGGAGTTATGGCTACACCTTC,CASSLSKAGSYGYTF
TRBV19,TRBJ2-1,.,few,TGTGCCAGCCGCGGGGCAGCCTACAATGAGCAGTTCTTC,CASRGAAYNEQFF
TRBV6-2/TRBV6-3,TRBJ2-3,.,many,TGTGCCAGCAGTTACCTCGGAGACCCAACAGATACGCAGTATTTT,CASSYLGDPTDTQYF
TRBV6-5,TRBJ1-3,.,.,TGTGCCAGCAGTTACTCGACTGGAAACACCATATATTTT,CASSYSTGNTIYF
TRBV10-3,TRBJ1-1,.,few,TGTGCCATCGACGAGGGTGTCGGCACTGAAGCTTTCTTT,CAIDEGVGTEAFF
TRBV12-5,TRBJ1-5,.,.,TGTGCTAGTGGCCCCGACAGGAATCAGCCCCAGCATTTT,CASGPDRNQPQHF
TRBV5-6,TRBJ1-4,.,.,TGTGCCAGCAGTACCGGGGCCTACCGATTTAATGAAAAACTGTTTTTT,CASSTGAYRFNEKLFF
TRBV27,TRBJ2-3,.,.,TGTGCCAGCAGTTTATCGGCCAGCACAGATACGCAGTATTTT,CASSLSASTDTQYF
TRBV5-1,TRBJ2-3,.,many,TGTGCCAGCAGCTTGAGTTATTCTAGCACAGATACGCAGTATTTT,CASSLSYSSTDTQYF
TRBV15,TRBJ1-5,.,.,TGTGCCACCAGCAGTGATATAATTTCTTCAAGCAATCAGCCCCAGCATTTT,CATSSDIISSSNQPQHF
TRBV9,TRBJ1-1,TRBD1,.,TGTGCCAGCAGCGGGGACAGTATGAACACTGAAGCTTTCTTT,CASSGDSMNTEAFF
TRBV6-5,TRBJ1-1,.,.,TGTGCCAGCAGTTACTCACGGGGGGCCACTGAAGCTTTCTTT,CASSYSRGATEAFF
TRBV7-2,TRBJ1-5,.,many,TGTGCCAGCAGCTCACAGGGAAGGCCCCAGCATTTT,CASSSQGRPQHF
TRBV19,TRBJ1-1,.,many,TGTGCCAGTAGTTTCGGTCTGGGCACTGAAGCTTTCTTT,CASSFGLGTEAFF
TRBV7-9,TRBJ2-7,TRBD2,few,TGTGCCAGCAGCTTCCCTAGCGGGGGGAGCGCCTACGAGCAGTACTTC,CASSFPSGGSAYEQYF
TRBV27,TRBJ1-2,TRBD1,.,TGTGCCAGCAGAGACACTCAGGGGGCGTCTGACTACACCTTC,CASRDTQGASDYTF
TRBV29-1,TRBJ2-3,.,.,TGCAGCGTCGAGCTCCACACGGACTTTAGCACAGATACGCAGTATTTT,CSVELHTDFSTDTQYF